The present TCR beta chain was sequenced within a study of cytomegalovirus exposure and HLA in healthy donors (dated by TCRdb to the late 2010s). About the study as a whole: In an earlier analysis of some 550 of the donors, 250 to 350 Gb of sequence data and 90 million to 130 million unique TCR beta sequences from roughly 200 million T cells were reported. Because of strong linkage in the cohort, 5 or 6 DR-DQ haplotypes were treated as single units for association and clustering. Alongside the repertoire data, information on donor age, sex, ethnicity and CMV serostatus was compiled. Among 398 genotyped donors of the cohort, an average of roughly 240,000 unique TCR beta nucleotide sequences were sequenced per donor, approximately 20% of them non-productive. In addition to the first cohort of 650 to 800 subjects, a separate validation cohort of under 150 different subjects was used. The study used immunosequencing to profile the T cell repertoires of several hundred subjects and linked those repertoires to cytomegalovirus serostatus. A later genetic analysis took genome-wide SNP genotypes for about 55% of the 666 donors and used that subset as a discovery cohort. Rather than drawing on any new phenotypic data, the later analysis identified candidate immune exposures from TCR beta sequences and the way those sequences occurred across donors. To predict cytomegalovirus infection status, the study brought together high-throughput TCR immunosequencing, statistical association of individual TCRs with disease status, and machine learning. All discovery cohort repertoires had been generated on a single sequencing platform. The number of donors typed differed by locus, with roughly 620-630 for A, B, C, DRB1 and DQB1, more than 500 for DQA1, nearly 610 for DPA1, and around 450 for DPB1. The study aimed to test whether signatures of past pathogen exposure could be identified by cataloging public T cell receptors. HLA typing covered class I and class II loci at four-digit resolution. Of the roughly 400 genotyped donors, about 80% fell in the genetic ancestry cluster associated with self-reported Caucasian donors. To study patterns of TCR occurrence, a later analysis re-analyzed previously published TCR beta repertoires from around 700 donors and added high-resolution HLA genotyping. To decide whether each TCR beta V gene segment behaved as functional or pseudogenic, an earlier analysis of over 500 of the donors relied on high-throughput TCR beta sequencing. An early release covering roughly 580 HLA-typed donors comprised about 320 gigabases of sequencing data and 65 million to 100 million unique TCR sequences.

About this clone itself: Its antigen remains undetermined. The sample holds no much larger clone one base away, and base qualities are not on file.

Overall results and qualifications from the work: Correlated functional status among segregating V segments might reflect linkage disequilibrium, but an unknown experimental factor could not be ruled out. A later analysis found that HLA-associated TCR beta chains were more clonally expanded and had lower generation probabilities than equally common non-associated chains. Because counts were too low, approximately 15 rarely observed V segments, including chromosome 9 orphons, were excluded from the earlier analysis of several hundred of the donors. Three of the identified cytomegalovirus-associated TCR beta chains were confirmed in vitro to be specific for cytomegalovirus antigens. A later genetic analysis reported fewer N-insertions in productive TCRs among donors in an Asian-associated ancestry cluster than the roughly 700-donor mean. In a later analysis, several top co-occurrence clusters were reported to appear linked to parvovirus B19, influenza, CMV and Epstein-Barr virus. A later genetic analysis associated a missense DCLRE1C variant with V-gene and J-gene trimming of TCR beta chains, and an independent cohort replicated the association. Most TCR sequences were seen in very few donors, while some public TCRs were found in many individuals. Strong co-occurrence of HLA alleles, especially DR and DQ, made assigning TCR associations to individual alleles difficult. Because some donors lacked HLA typing at each locus, the association tests relied only on the typed subset. In both the original and validation cohorts, the classifier was reported to diagnose cytomegalovirus status with high specificity and sensitivity. In an earlier analysis of about 550 of the donors, most TCR beta V segments were observed in productive rearrangements about 87% or about 30% of the time, broadly matching IMGT annotations. A further reported finding was that TCR beta sequences accurately predicted the HLA-A and HLA-B alleles for most subjects in the first cohort. The study listed 164 TCR beta chains as associated with cytomegalovirus. This cohort had only TCR beta chains sequenced, and the lack of alpha or paired-chain data limited which features could be detected. Some IMGT-functional V segments, including TRBV6-2 and TRBV6-3, could not be distinguished by the 87-base-pair reads and were therefore excluded. The only immune exposure information available for the cohort was CMV serostatus. The sequencing pipeline was judged likely to have produced a cluster of highly shared sequence variants as a technical artifact. In a later analysis, the rate of TCR association differed among HLA loci, with DRB1 alleles having the most associated TCRs and HLA-C alleles having the fewest. The authors suggested that the approach could potentially be extended to other disease states and immunological phenotypes. Most CMV-associated TCR beta chains appeared to be HLA-restricted in a later analysis, and the HLA associations seemed to be driven largely by CMV exposure. Presence/absence analyses assumed roughly uniform sequencing depth across donors, an assumption that may not hold. A later analysis associated around 16,000 TCR beta sequences with specific HLA alleles at a false discovery rate of 0.05.

V gives up 3 bases and J gives up 6 bases, and the segment between their germline ends measures 11 bases. The CDR3 covers 13 residues, taking in both the cysteine and the phenylalanine. The kept DNA is CDR3 alone, 39 bases in frame from the first base. The germline V gene (reference sequence) provides CDR1 MNHEY and CDR2 SMNVEV. Library creation used the immunoSEQ multiplex PCR assay. The multiplex PCR relied on a mix of 60 forward primers for TCR Vbeta segments and 13 reverse primers for TCR Jbeta segments. The CDR3 region of rearranged TCR beta genes was amplified from genomic DNA with a multiplex PCR assay. The amplified TCR beta libraries were sequenced on the Illumina HiSeq System as 87-base-pair reads. As for the authors' bioinformatics: In a later analysis, approximately 74 million unique TCR beta chains were counted across the approximately 640 repertoires, and approximately 11 million of these chains were shared by at least two donors. A nearest-neighbor algorithm error-corrected the raw reads and collapsed the reads into unique sequences, merging closely related sequences to remove PCR and sequencing errors. To assign V, D and J gene segments, CDR3 sequences were aligned to IMGT reference sequences. For a sequence to be retained, a match of at least six nucleotides was required to both a V gene segment and a J gene segment. A rearrangement was called productive if the CDR3 had no stop codons and remained in frame with V and J, and every other rearrangement was called non-productive. CDR3 was defined by IMGT convention, running from the second conserved V-encoded cysteine to the conserved J-encoded phenylalanine. The earlier analysis of 587 of the donors excluded any sequence lacking an unambiguous match to a single V gene segment. An earlier analysis of fewer than 650 of the donors classified V segments as functional when productive rearrangements were above 56.7% and as segregating when the standard deviation between donors was above 5%. A statistical classification framework was developed to diagnose cytomegalovirus status using the catalog of TCR beta chain sequences. In a later analysis, V and J genes were assigned by comparing TCR nucleotide sequences against IMGT/GENE-DB human TR gene sequences. Using the TCRdist pipeline, a later analysis assigned CDR3 sequences along with most-parsimonious VDJ recombination scenarios. A later analysis defined each TCR beta chain by its CDR3 amino acid sequence plus V-gene family, and excluded reads lacking a unique V-gene family. To address suspected cross-contamination and a sequencing artifact, a later analysis removed around 600 highly shared, low-generation-probability nucleotide sequences. For each public chain, a later analysis derived a clonal expansion index from normalized ranks of inferred template counts within each repertoire. Generation probabilities in a later analysis came from a VDJ recombination model fitted to out-of-frame rearrangements, and those results were checked against IGoR. In a later analysis, hypergeometric tests were used to score TCR-TCR, TCR-HLA and TCR-CMV co-occurrence, with a repertoire-size bias correction applied to TCR pairs. False discovery rates were estimated in a later analysis by permuting HLA or CMV assignments 20 times. In a later analysis, co-occurring TCRs were grouped using DBSCAN, with TCRdist sequence similarity added in when clustering inside HLA-allele-positive subsets. Co-occurrence clustering excluded repertoires with fewer than 30,000 or more than 120,000 public chains, plus five with anomalous nucleotide sharing. Drawn from immuneACCESS, this table holds only the in-frame rearrangements with V and J called that TCRdb kept. Clones are partly lost; checked studies trace under half to an unresolved V gene and leave the rest unexplained. V, J and clone size were drawn from that table, and D and trimming were deduced from the DNA. The sample table lists about 160,000 clones, over 75% of them with a count of one. The top ten clones comprise approximately 1.5% of the sample.

In total, just over 650 healthy bone marrow donors made up the cohort. Cohort members were all nominally healthy when sampled, although unrecorded immune exposures were likely present. The donor was CMV seronegative and was included in the group of about 350 seronegative cohort members. A peripheral blood sample was provided by each donor, and peripheral blood mononuclear cells were used for TCR beta sequencing. The Qiagen DNeasy Blood Extraction Kit was used to extract genomic DNA from the blood cell samples. Material: PBMCs. The V gene is TRBV27 and the J gene is TRBJ1-1, and perhaps TRBD1 as D gene, on 5 matching bases. The clonotype was recovered from a woman aged 25 to 45 in good health and CMV-seronegative. The CDR3 region reads CASSFGAGAEAFF. The DNA sequence is TGTGCCAGCAGTTTTGGGGCGGGGGCTGAAGCTTTCTTT.